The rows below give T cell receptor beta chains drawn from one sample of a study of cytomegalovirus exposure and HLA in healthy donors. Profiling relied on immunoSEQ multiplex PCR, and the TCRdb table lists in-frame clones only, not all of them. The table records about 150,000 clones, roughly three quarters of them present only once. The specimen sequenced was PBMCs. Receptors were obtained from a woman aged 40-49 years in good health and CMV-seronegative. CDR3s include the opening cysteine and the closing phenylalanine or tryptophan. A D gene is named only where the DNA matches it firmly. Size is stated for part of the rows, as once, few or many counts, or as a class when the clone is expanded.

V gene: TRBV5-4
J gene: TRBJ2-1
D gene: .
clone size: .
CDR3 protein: CASSLDGGGAGYNEQFF
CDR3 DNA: TGTGCCAGCAGCTTGGATGGGGGTGGGGCGGGGTACAATGAGCAGTTCTTC

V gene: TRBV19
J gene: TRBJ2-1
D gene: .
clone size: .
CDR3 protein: CASSLLAGLYNEQFF
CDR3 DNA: TGTGCCAGTAGTCTCCTAGCCGGGTTATACAATGAGCAGTTCTTC

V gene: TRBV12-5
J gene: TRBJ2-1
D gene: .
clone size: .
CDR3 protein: CASGFTSSLLNEQFF
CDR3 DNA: TGTGCTAGTGGTTTCACTAGCTCCCTTTTGAATGAGCAGTTCTTC

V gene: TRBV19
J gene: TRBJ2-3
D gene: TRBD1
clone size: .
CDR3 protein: CASSNDGTGGTDTQYF
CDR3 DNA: TGTGCCAGTAGTAACGACGGGACAGGGGGAACAGATACGCAGTATTTT

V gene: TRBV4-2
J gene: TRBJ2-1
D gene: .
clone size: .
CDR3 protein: CASSQDPGIPEQFF
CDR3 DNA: TGTGCCAGCAGCCAAGATCCGGGGATTCCCGAGCAGTTCTTC

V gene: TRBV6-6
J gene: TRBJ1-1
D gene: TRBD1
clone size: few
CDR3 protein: CASSYSGQGMGAFF
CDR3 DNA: TGTGCCAGCAGTTACTCGGGACAGGGGATGGGAGCTTTCTTT

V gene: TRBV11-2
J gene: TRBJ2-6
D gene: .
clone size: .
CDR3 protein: CASSPDRASGANVLTF
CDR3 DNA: TGTGCCAGCAGTCCGGACAGAGCCTCTGGGGCCAACGTCCTGACTTTC

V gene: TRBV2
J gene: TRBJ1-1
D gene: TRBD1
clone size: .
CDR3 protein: CASVSFRTGSEAFF
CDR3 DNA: TGTGCCAGTGTTTCCTTCCGGACAGGGTCCGAAGCTTTCTTT

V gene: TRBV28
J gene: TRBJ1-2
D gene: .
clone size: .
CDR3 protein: CASSLRTTNYGYTF
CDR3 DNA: TGTGCCAGCAGTTTACGGACAACTAACTATGGCTACACCTTC

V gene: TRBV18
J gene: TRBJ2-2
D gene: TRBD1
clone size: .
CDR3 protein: CASSPGTVAAGELFF
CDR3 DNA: TGTGCCAGCTCACCGGGGACAGTCGCGGCCGGGGAGCTGTTTTTT

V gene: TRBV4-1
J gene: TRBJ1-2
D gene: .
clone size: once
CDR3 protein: CASSQPLERDGYTF
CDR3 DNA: TGCGCCAGCAGCCAACCCCTAGAGAGGGATGGCTACACCTTC

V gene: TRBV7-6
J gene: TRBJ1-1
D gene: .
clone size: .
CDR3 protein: CASSLSGNTEAFF
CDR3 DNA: TGTGCCAGCAGCTTAAGCGGGAACACTGAAGCTTTCTTT

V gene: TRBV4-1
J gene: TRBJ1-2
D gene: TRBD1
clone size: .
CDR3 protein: CASSQAGQGRDYGYTF
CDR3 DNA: TGCGCCAGCAGCCAGGCCGGACAGGGGCGGGACTATGGCTACACCTTC

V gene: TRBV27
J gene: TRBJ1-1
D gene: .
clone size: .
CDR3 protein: CASTRGRGSEAFF
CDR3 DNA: TGTGCCAGCACCCGTGGACGGGGATCAGAAGCTTTCTTT

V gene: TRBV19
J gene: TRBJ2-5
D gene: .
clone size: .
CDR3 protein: CASSIGRIQGSGETQYF
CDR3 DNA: TGTGCCAGTAGTATAGGAAGGATTCAGGGTTCAGGAGAGACCCAGTACTTC

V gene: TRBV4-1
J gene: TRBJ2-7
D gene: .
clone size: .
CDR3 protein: CASSQRFSGSSYEQYF
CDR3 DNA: TGCGCCAGCAGCCAACGGTTTTCGGGGAGCTCCTACGAGCAGTACTTC

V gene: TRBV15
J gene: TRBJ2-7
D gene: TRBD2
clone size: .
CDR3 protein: CATSRDPSGISYEQYF
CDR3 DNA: TGTGCCACCAGCAGAGACCCTAGCGGAATCTCCTACGAGCAGTACTTC

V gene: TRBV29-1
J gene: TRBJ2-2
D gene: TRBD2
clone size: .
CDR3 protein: CSGLATNTGELFF
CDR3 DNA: TGCAGCGGACTAGCGACAAACACCGGGGAGCTGTTTTTT

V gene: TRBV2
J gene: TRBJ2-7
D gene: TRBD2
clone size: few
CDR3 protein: CASIHPMGSGSSYEQYF
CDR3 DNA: TGTGCCAGCATCCACCCAATGGGCAGCGGGAGCTCCTACGAGCAGTACTTC

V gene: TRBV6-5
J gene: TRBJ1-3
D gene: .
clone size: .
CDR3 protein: CASSPQGSGNTIYF
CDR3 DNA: TGTGCCAGCAGCCCCCAGGGTAGCGGAAACACCATATATTTT

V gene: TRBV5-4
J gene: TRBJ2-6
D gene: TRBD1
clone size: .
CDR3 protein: CASSSPLGQALTGANVLTF
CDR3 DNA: TGTGCCAGCAGCTCACCCTTGGGACAGGCTCTTACTGGGGCCAACGTCCTGACTTTC

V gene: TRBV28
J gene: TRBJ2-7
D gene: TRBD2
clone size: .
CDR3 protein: CASSPRPGRASGGRPYEQYF
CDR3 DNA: TGTGCCAGCAGCCCACGGCCCGGCCGGGCTAGCGGGGGCCGGCCCTACGAGCAGTACTTC

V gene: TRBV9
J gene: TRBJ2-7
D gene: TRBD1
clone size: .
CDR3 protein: CASSVAPGGPYEQYF
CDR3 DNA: TGTGCCAGCAGCGTAGCGCCAGGGGGCCCCTACGAGCAGTACTTC

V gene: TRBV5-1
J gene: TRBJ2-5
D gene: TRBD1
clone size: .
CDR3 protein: CASSFQGDQETQYF
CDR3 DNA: TGCGCCAGCAGCTTCCAGGGGGACCAAGAGACCCAGTACTTC

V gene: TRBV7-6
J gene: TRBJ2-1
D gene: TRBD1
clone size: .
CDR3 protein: CASSLVTGDGEQFF
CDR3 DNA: TGTGCCAGCAGCTTAGTAACAGGGGATGGAGAGCAGTTCTTC

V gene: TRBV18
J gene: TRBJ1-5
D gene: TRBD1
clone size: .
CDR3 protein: CASSPRQGQSNQPQHF
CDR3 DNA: TGTGCCAGCTCACCACGCCAGGGACAGAGCAATCAGCCCCAGCATTTT

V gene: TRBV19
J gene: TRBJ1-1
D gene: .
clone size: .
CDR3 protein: CASSTGGNTEAFF
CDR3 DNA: TGTGCCAGTAGTACGGGGGGGAACACTGAAGCTTTCTTT

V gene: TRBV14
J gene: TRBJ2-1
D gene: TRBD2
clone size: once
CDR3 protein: CASSQDGREFDNEQFF
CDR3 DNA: TGTGCCAGCAGCCAAGATGGGCGGGAGTTCGACAATGAGCAGTTCTTC

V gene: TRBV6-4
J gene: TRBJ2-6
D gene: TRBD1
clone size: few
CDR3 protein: CASSVTGGSGANVLTF
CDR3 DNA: TGTGCCAGCAGTGTGACAGGGGGCAGTGGGGCCAACGTCCTGACTTTC